This TCR beta chain is from a study of response to subunit inactivated influenza vaccine. Study-wide findings and caveats: Authors suggested each seasonal influenza vaccination recruits few new T cells.

TCRdb re-derived calls from the RT-PCR reads in MiXCR, one entry per CDR3 protein. The sample has about 480,000 distinct CDR3 sequences, approximately 11% seen once. The CDR3 length is 15 residues. The ends lost 2 bases at V and 4 bases at J; junction bases unmatched: 3. CDR1 is SGDLS and CDR2 is YYNGEE in the germline V gene. Turning to this clonotype: Its antigen is not identified.

The chain links TRBV9 to TRBJ2-3; TRBD2 matches 11 bases. Sequencing was performed on PBMCs from blood, taken 35 to 45 days after vaccination. The TCR sequence derives from a man over 45 who received an inactivated influenza vaccine. Here the CDR3 DNA reads TGTGCCAGCAGCGTCACTAGCGGGGGATCAGATACGCAGTATTTT. Translation: CASSVTSGGSDTQYF.